These T cell receptor beta chains were read from a single sample in a study of vaccination and CD4 T cells after COVID-19. Their recognized antigens are unknown. Via MiXCR, TCRdb re-called the PCR reads, giving one row per CDR3 protein. The sample consists of more than 10,000 distinct CDR3 sequences, less than 35% of them appearing once. The material sequenced was CD4+ T cells from blood, cultured in vitro, taken after SARS-CoV-2 vaccination. The source of these receptors is a human donor who had recovered from COVID-19. The CDR3 runs from the conserved cysteine through the conserved F or W. The D gene is left open where the match is weak. Size tells how often a clone was seen (once, few, many) or the class of an expanded clone, and some rows leave it out.

NA	TRBV7-3	NA	TRBJ2-2	TGTGCCAGCAGCTTAGGCCCGGTACGCACCGGGGAGCTGTTTTTT	CASSLGPVRTGELFF
NA	TRBV19	few	TRBJ2-2	TGTGCCATCAGGAGACCTAGGACCGGGGAGCTGTTTTTT	CAIRRPRTGELFF
TRBD2	TRBV14	NA	TRBJ2-3	TGTGCCAGCAGCCAAGAGCACGGAGCGGGAGTCATTGATACGCAGTATTTT	CASSQEHGAGVIDTQYF
NA	TRBV4-3	few	TRBJ2-7	TGCGCCAGCAGCCAAGGACGCGGGGCCACCTACGAGCAGTACTTC	CASSQGRGATYEQYF
NA	TRBV4-3	NA	TRBJ2-7	TGCGCCAGCAGCCAAGCCCCCCGGTCAGGGTTTTACGAGCAGTACTTC	CASSQAPRSGFYEQYF
NA	TRBV20-1	NA	TRBJ2-2	TGCAGTGCTAGAACCCACATCAGGGAGCTGTTTTTT	CSARTHIRELFF
TRBD1	TRBV6-2/TRBV6-3	NA	TRBJ1-6	TGTGCCAGCAGTTACTCTACAGGGGGTAATTCACCCCTCCACTTT	CASSYSTGGNSPLHF
TRBD2	TRBV20-1	NA	TRBJ2-1	TGCAGTGCCCCCCCTAGCGGGTTGTACAATGAGCAGTTCTTC	CSAPPSGLYNEQFF
TRBD2	TRBV5-4	few	TRBJ2-7	TGTGCCAGCAGCTTGGAGGCTAGCGGGAGGGACGAGCAGTACTTC	CASSLEASGRDEQYF
NA	TRBV29-1	NA	TRBJ2-2	TGCAGCGTTCGTGACACCTACGCGAACACCGGGGAGCTGTTTTTT	CSVRDTYANTGELFF
TRBD1	TRBV28	NA	TRBJ1-4	TGTGCCACCAACAGGGGCAGGAATGAAAAACTGTTTTTT	CATNRGRNEKLFF
NA	TRBV7-6	NA	TRBJ2-1	TGTGCCAGCAGCGCTCTCAATGAGCAGTTCTTC	CASSALNEQFF
NA	TRBV12-3/TRBV12-4	NA	TRBJ1-1	TGTGCCAGCAAAATAGGCCGGGAAGCTTTCTTT	CASKIGREAFF
TRBD1	TRBV7-9	few	TRBJ2-5	TGTGCCAGCAGCTTGACAGGGGGCCAAGAGACCCAGTACTTC	CASSLTGGQETQYF
TRBD1	TRBV20-1	few	TRBJ1-2	TGCAGTGCTAGAGCTGGCCGGGACAGGGGCAACTATGGCTACACCTTC	CSARAGRDRGNYGYTF
TRBD1	TRBV20-1	few	TRBJ1-2	TGCAGTGCTAGAGCGACCGGGACAGGGATCTATGGCTACACCTTC	CSARATGTGIYGYTF
TRBD1	TRBV6-5	NA	TRBJ1-5	TGTGCCAGCAGTTTTCGACAGGGAGGTCAGCCCCAGCATTTT	CASSFRQGGQPQHF
NA	TRBV28	few	TRBJ1-2	TGTGCCAGCAGCCCCACCGGGCCGCCTAAGGCAAACTATGGCTACACCTTC	CASSPTGPPKANYGYTF
TRBD2	TRBV6-1	NA	TRBJ2-1	TGTGCCAGCAGTCCACTAGCGGGAGGGGTTGAGCAGTTCTTC	CASSPLAGGVEQFF
NA	TRBV6-2/TRBV6-3	NA	TRBJ2-7	NA	CASTNQTSMYLCASRERHPYVQYF
TRBD2	TRBV7-2	few	TRBJ2-1	TGTGCCAGCAGCCGTTACAGCGGGATCTACAATGAGCAGTTCTTC	CASSRYSGIYNEQFF
NA	TRBV11-2	few	TRBJ2-7	TGTGCCAGCAGCTTAGTGACTTTGCGGGCCCGCTCCTACGAGCAGTACTTC	CASSLVTLRARSYEQYF
TRBD1	TRBV24-1	NA	TRBJ2-5	TGTGCCACCAGTGATCCACAGGGGGCCGGAGAGACCCAGTACTTC	CATSDPQGAGETQYF
TRBD1	TRBV14	NA	TRBJ2-3	TGTGCCAGCAGCCGACAGGGGGCCATCGCAGATACGCAGTATTTT	CASSRQGAIADTQYF
NA	TRBV6-5	NA	TRBJ2-7	TGTGCCAGCAGTTACAAGGGGGGGAAGGTGCAGTACTTC	CASSYKGGKVQYF
TRBD2	TRBV7-6	NA	TRBJ2-1	TGTGCCAGCAGCTTACTGACTAGCGGGAGGGCCTTCCCCCATGAGCAGTTCTTC	CASSLLTSGRAFPHEQFF
TRBD1	TRBV27	NA	TRBJ2-7	TGTGCCAGCAGTTGGGCAGGGGGCGGCGAGCAGTACTTC	CASSWAGGGEQYF
TRBD2	TRBV9	once	TRBJ2-5	TGTGCCAGCAGCGGGACTAGTAGAGAGACCCAGTACTTC	CASSGTSRETQYF
NA	TRBV20-1	NA	TRBJ1-1	TGCAGTGCTTTGGGGACATTGGGCACTGAAGCTTTCTTT	CSALGTLGTEAFF
TRBD2	TRBV20-1	NA	TRBJ2-3	TGCAGTGCTAGAGATGCTTTCCCCCCGAGCGGGAGGGCCACAGATACGCAGTATTTT	CSARDAFPPSGRATDTQYF
NA	TRBV2	few	TRBJ1-2	TGTGCCAACCCGATCGGGAACCAGGAGGGCTACACCTTC	CANPIGNQEGYTF
NA	TRBV7-2	NA	TRBJ1-2	TGTGCCAGCAGCTTAGCAGCAGGACCGGGAGGTGGCTACACCTTC	CASSLAAGPGGGYTF
TRBD1	TRBV7-7	NA	TRBJ1-2	TGTGCCAGCAGCTTAGTGTCTGGACAGGGGTTTGGCTACACCTTC	CASSLVSGQGFGYTF
NA	TRBV15	few	TRBJ1-2	TGTGCCACCAGCAGAGTCTTAGGAGGGGACTATGGCTACACCTTC	CATSRVLGGDYGYTF
NA	TRBV4-2	NA	TRBJ1-6	TGTGCCAGCAGCCAGACAGTCGTTGGTAATTCACCCCTCCACTTT	CASSQTVVGNSPLHF
TRBD1	TRBV20-1	few	TRBJ2-1	TGCAGTGCTAGAGATGAGGTGACAGGGTCCTACAATGAGCAGTTCTTC	CSARDEVTGSYNEQFF
TRBD1	TRBV19	few	TRBJ1-2	TGTGCCAGTAGTCCTCCCGGGACAGGGGCGTATGGCTACACCTTC	CASSPPGTGAYGYTF
TRBD2	TRBV24-1	few	TRBJ2-1	TGTGCCACCAGTGACCGACTAGCGGGGAGCTCCTACAATGAGCAGTTCTTC	CATSDRLAGSSYNEQFF
NA	TRBV20-1	NA	TRBJ1-5	TGCAGTGCTAGAGGTGGCGGGCAGAGCCCCAATCAGCCCCAGCATTTT	CSARGGGQSPNQPQHF